This T cell receptor beta chain comes out of a study of cytomegalovirus exposure and HLA in healthy donors. The trim removed 5 bases at V and 5 bases at J, leaving 9 bases unmatched. This CDR3 is built from 15 residues. Per germline, CDR1 SGHTA and CDR2 FQGNSA. Participants comprised healthy donors of bone marrow. The PCR employed 60 Vbeta primers together with 13 Jbeta primers. Repertoires were generated with immunoSEQ multiplex PCR, while TCRdb's copy carries only in-frame clones and drops some. The table counts 150,000 to 200,000 clones; 1% to 1.5% lies in the top ten. J is TRBJ1-1 and V is TRBV7-2, with TRBD1 matching 9 bases. The clonotype originates from a woman in her fifties or sixties in good health and CMV-seronegative. Material: PBMCs. Here the CDR3 reads CASSPIQGALTEAFF. DNA for the CDR3: TGTGCCAGCAGCCCGATACAGGGGGCGTTGACTGAAGCTTTCTTT. Together with reference TRBV7-2 and TRBJ1-1, the CDR3 gives the full variable domain: GAGVSQSPSNKVTEKGKDVELRCDPISGHTALYWYRQSLGQGLEFLIYFQGNSAPDKSGLPSDRFSAERTGGSVSTLTIQRTQQEDSAVYLCASSPIQGALTEAFFGQGTRLTVV.